This TCR beta chain was obtained from a study of blood T cell repertoires in COVID-19 (TCRdb year 2020). For the study in its entirety: Collaborator samples came from the United States, Italy and Spain and covered acute and convalescent phases of COVID-19. Subjects who had been exposed to COVID-19, were actively infected with it, or had recovered from it provided the deeply sampled blood TCRbeta repertoires that made up the dataset. A freely available public database, intended as a resource for researchers studying the immune response to SARS-CoV-2, is where the repertoires were released. A de-identified subject ID, COVID-19 status, age in years and sex were almost always included in the sample metadata. The samples were drawn from the first 160 participants of the ongoing ImmuneRACE study and from over a thousand subjects provided by 6 global collaborators. Where available, HLA class I and class II types were obtained from metadata supplied by the sample provider rather than from assay-based typing. The prospective study material was composed of cDNA or gDNA derived from T cells, B-cell-depleted T cells, or PBMCs. General study outcomes and caveats: Clinical and demographic metadata were provided uncurated, with the amount varying by source and participant.

Participants in the prospective study were enrolled through a virtual design, were aged 18 to 89 years, and lived in under 25 United States geographic areas. In the prospective study, participants were assigned to cohorts based on the clinical history participants reported in a screening survey and a study questionnaire. For ImmuneRACE Cohort 3, a participant was defined as recovered based on two consecutive negative NP/OP PCR tests, clearance by a healthcare professional, or resolution of symptoms. Each participant in the prospective study had whole blood, serum and a nasopharyngeal or oropharyngeal swab collected by mobile phlebotomists. Participants in the prospective study had the option to provide additional blood draws and questionnaires over an approximately 2-month period. Before DNA extraction, blood samples from the prospective study were shipped at room temperature or frozen. TCRbeta CDR3 regions were amplified from genomic DNA by means of the immunoSEQ Assay, a bias-controlled multiplex PCR. On the authors' methods: The number of nucleated cells in each sample was estimated by amplification of reference gene primers within the assay. To quantify the absolute abundance of each unique TCRbeta CDR3 rearrangement, sequence reads were collapsed and filtered. Productive Simpson clonality was computed per sample as the square root of Simpson's diversity index over productive rearrangements. TCRdb holds this immuneACCESS table with in-frame rearrangements only. Some clones are missing; in checked studies, unresolved V genes explain under half, and the rest has no known cause. Clone size and V and J calls were adopted from that table, with D and trimming inferred from the DNA. In all, the sample holds 240,000 or so clones, and around 88% of those were seen once. The ten top clones hold roughly 2% of the sample.

Worth noting for this clone: No cognate antigen has been identified for it. The sample holds no much larger clone one base away, and base qualities are not on file.

The CDR3 runs 14 amino acids, cysteine and phenylalanine included. Only the CDR3 portion is preserved as DNA: 42 bases, with reading frame beginning at the first base. CDR1 and CDR2, looked up from the germline V gene, are SGHTA and FQGNSA. V and J are truncated by 6 bases and 8 bases respectively, leaving an intervening sequence of 20 bases. Sequencing was performed on PBMCs or T cells enriched from blood (not recorded which). The rearrangement combines TRBV7-2 with TRBJ2-7, and the D gene may be TRBD1, 6 bases matching. The clonotype was recovered from a woman aged 45-59 years who had recovered from COVID-19. The base sequence is TGTGCCAGCAGTCCAATCACAGGGTTGGAAAAGCAGTACTTC. Translated, this is CASSPITGLEKQYF.